Listed below are T cell receptor beta chains from one sample, sequenced in a study of blood T cell repertoires in COVID-19. TCRdb's copy holds only in-frame clones and misses some; the assay was immunoSEQ multiplex PCR. The sample yields under 250,000 clones, about 81% seen once. Sequencing was performed on peripheral blood. These receptors were obtained from a woman in her seventies with COVID-19, enrolled during active disease. Both conserved end residues are part of each CDR3. The D gene is left open where the match is weak. Clone size is given for some rows only: seen once, a few or many times, or a class if the clone is expanded.

d_call	v_call	clone_size	j_call	cdr3_length	cdr3_nt	cdr3_aa
TRBD2	TRBV7-2	NA	TRBJ2-3	15	TGTGCCAGCAACAACCTAGCGGGGGCCACAGATACGCAGTATTTT	CASNNLAGATDTQYF
TRBD2	TRBV5-1	NA	TRBJ2-1	13	TGCGCCAGCAGCTTGGGCGGGAGGGATGAGCAGTTCTTC	CASSLGGRDEQFF
NA	TRBV19	NA	TRBJ1-6	14	TGTGCCAGTAGCCCGGGGGGCTATAATTCACCCCTCCACTTT	CASSPGGYNSPLHF
TRBD1	TRBV6-6	NA	TRBJ1-6	15	TGTGCCAGCATTCTTACAGGGGGAATTAATTCACCCCTCCACTTT	CASILTGGINSPLHF
TRBD1	TRBV28	NA	TRBJ1-1	15	TGTGCCAGCAGTTCATCCGGGACAGGAAACACTGAAGCTTTCTTT	CASSSSGTGNTEAFF
NA	TRBV29-1	NA	TRBJ2-5	14	TGCAGCGTTGAGGACAGTTTCCTGGGAGAGACCCAGTACTTC	CSVEDSFLGETQYF
NA	TRBV5-1	NA	TRBJ2-1	13	TGCGCCAGCAGCCCCCGGGACACCCCCCGACAGTTCTTC	CASSPRDTPRQFF
NA	TRBV5-1	NA	TRBJ1-1	13	TGCGCCAGCAGAAGGGAGCCGAACACTGAAGCTTTCTTT	CASRREPNTEAFF
NA	TRBV28	NA	TRBJ1-6	15	TGTGCCAGCAGCCCGACTAGCCGTCTTGATTCACCCCTCCACTTT	CASSPTSRLDSPLHF
NA	TRBV20-1	once	TRBJ2-7	11	TGCAGTGCTCACAGCTCCTACGAGCAGTACTTC	CSAHSSYEQYF
NA	TRBV5-1	NA	TRBJ2-1	15	TGCGCCAGCAGCTTGGGCGGAGGGGTCAGCAATGAGCAGTTCTTC	CASSLGGGVSNEQFF
NA	TRBV7-9	NA	TRBJ1-1	14	TGTGCCAGCAGCTTCAGGGGCCGGTTGGCTGAAGCTTTCTTT	CASSFRGRLAEAFF
NA	TRBV21-1	few	TRBJ1-5	14	TGTGCCAGCAGCAGAGACAGGGGGAGTCAGCCCCAGCATTTT	CASSRDRGSQPQHF
NA	TRBV28	once	TRBJ2-3	15	TGTGCCAGCAGCCAACCCCGACAGTACACAGATACGCAGTATTTT	CASSQPRQYTDTQYF
NA	TRBV6-6	NA	TRBJ2-1	15	TGTGCCAGCAGTTACTCTGACAGCTCCTACAATGAGCAGTTCTTC	CASSYSDSSYNEQFF
NA	TRBV19	NA	TRBJ2-1	15	TGTGCCAGCAAAGGCGGGAATATGGGTTACAATGAGCAGTTCTTC	CASKGGNMGYNEQFF
TRBD2	TRBV3-1/TRBV3-2	NA	TRBJ2-1	17	TGTGCCAGCAGCCAAGATCGAACGGGAGCGGGGAACAATGAGCAGTTCTTC	CASSQDRTGAGNNEQFF